The 29 T cell receptor beta chains given below trace back to one sample, sequenced in a study of blood T cells in healthy people across ages. Next came a second PCR, run for about 7 to 12 cycles, which used a sample-barcoded 5' primer along with a J-beta primer mix. TCRdb passed the 5' RACE reads through MiXCR, listing each CDR3 protein once. Here the sample spans over 1.5 million distinct CDR3 sequences, around 48% being singletons. Specimen: blood. The receptors were gathered from a woman in her 40s in good health.

The V and J genes are TRBV6-1 and TRBJ2-1; 8 bases align to TRBD2. Per germline, CDR1 MNHNS and CDR2 SASEGT. The CDR3 loop spans 13 amino acids. J was trimmed by 14 bases and V by 7 bases; bases with no gene match: 13. This CDR3 reads CASMDGAGGKKFF. CDR3 in DNA: TGTGCCAGCATGGATGGGGCGGGGGGAAAAAAGTTCTTC.

The chain has TRBV28 and TRBJ2-3; D is possibly TRBD1 or TRBD2 (6 bases each). V gave up 6 bases and J gave up 1 base, with 14 bases separating them. CDR1 and CDR2 (germline): MDHEN, SYDVKM. The length of the CDR3 is 15 residues. CDR3: CASSPGGLGTDTQYF. In DNA, the CDR3 is TGTGCCAGCAGCCCTGGGGGGCTTGGCACAGATACGCAGTATTTT.

This clonotype was detected once. V usage is TRBV15 and J usage is TRBJ2-5; 8 bases are shared with TRBD2. The assigned J gene may be wrong: the sequence end matches TRBJ2-7 better. This CDR3 has 14 residues. Germline loops: CDR1 LNHNV, CDR2 YYDKDF (reference sequence). The CDR3 DNA follows: TGTGCCACCAGCAGAGACCGACTAGCGCTCGAGCAGTACTTC. It encodes CATSRDRLALEQYF.

The chain joins TRBV7-9 to TRBJ2-3; 7 positions match TRBD2. The germline CDR1 and CDR2 sequences are SEHNR and FQNEAQ (reference sequence). This CDR3 has 17 residues. Trimming took 6 bases from V and 4 from J; bases not matched to a gene: 16. CDR3 bases: TGTGCCAGCAGTCGTCTCCCGAGCGGGGCGCGGTCAGATACGCAGTATTTT. Translation gives CASSRLPSGARSDTQYF.

The chain couples TRBV7-9 to TRBJ1-1; no firm D call. V lost 0 bases and J 8 bases, leaving 7 bases between the germline ends. The CDR3 contains 12 residues. The germline gives CDR1 SEHNR, CDR2 FQNEAQ (reference sequence). CDR3 bases: TGTGCCAGCAGCTTAGCGGTGGGGGAAGCTTTCTTT. Translated, it gives CASSLAVGEAFF. Together with reference TRBV7-9 and TRBJ1-1, the CDR3 gives the full variable domain: DTGVSQNPRHKITKRGQNVTFRCDPISEHNRLYWYRQTLGQGPEFLTYFQNEAQLEKSRLLSDRFSAERPKGSFSTLEIQRTEQGDSAMYLCASSLAVGEAFFGQGTRLTVV.

This clonotype was found a few times. This chain links TRBV20-1 with TRBJ2-3, with D possibly being TRBD1 or TRBD2 (5 bases each). This CDR3 has 14 residues. Germline CDR1 reads DFQATT; CDR2 reads SNEGSKA (reference sequence). Trimming took 5 bases from V and 1 from J, leaving 13 bases between them. The CDR3 coding sequence is TGCAGTGCTCTAACGTTGGGACGCACAGATACGCAGTATTTT. This codes for CSALTLGRTDTQYF.

This clonotype was observed a few times. The chain is built from TRBV9 and TRBJ2-6; D perhaps matches TRBD1 (6 bases). The CDR3 is 16 residues long. Germline lookup yields CDR1 SGDLS and CDR2 YYNGEE. V was cut by 3 bases and J by 4 bases, with 14 bases left in between. CDR3 protein: CASSGPGVSGANVLTF. For the CDR3, the DNA is TGTGCCAGCAGCGGACCAGGGGTGTCCGGGGCCAACGTCCTGACTTTC.

The chain is built from TRBV6-2 or TRBV6-3 and TRBJ2-3; D may correspond to TRBD1 or TRBD2 (5 bases each). The CDR3 extends over 15 amino acids. Germline V gene lookup returns CDR1 MNHEY and CDR2 SVGEGT. V lost 5 bases and J 0 bases, leaving 12 bases between the germline ends. DNA of the CDR3: TGTGCCAGCAGTAAAGGGGAGACGAGCACAGATACGCAGTATTTT. Its translation is CASSKGETSTDTQYF.

This clonotype was counted a few times. The chain links TRBV7-6 to TRBJ2-4; perhaps TRBD1 as D (6 bases). V gave up 5 bases and J gave up 0 bases, with 17 bases separating them. Germline V gives CDR1 SGHVS, CDR2 FNYEAQ. This CDR3 contains 17 residues. The CDR3 DNA reads as TGTGCCAGCAGCCCGGGGCTGGCCAGGGGAGCCAAAAACATTCAGTACTTC. Protein sequence: CASSPGLARGAKNIQYF.

This clonotype has just a few counts. The chain employs TRBV4-1 and TRBJ2-3, with TRBD2 matching 12 bases. CDR1 and CDR2 from the germline V gene are MGHRA and YSYEKL. The junction had 15 bases not matched to a gene; V was cut back by 0 bases and J by 5 bases. The CDR3 sequence is 20 residues long. DNA for the CDR3: TGCGCCAGCAGCCAAGATCTAGGAGGCCCTAGCGGGGGGGATCGAGATACGCAGTATTTT. This translates into CASSQDLGGPSGGDRDTQYF.

The sample holds a few counts of this clonotype. This chain uses TRBV29-1 with TRBJ2-5, with 7 bases fitting TRBD1. V lost 4 bases and J lost 2; bases outside the gene matches: 10. Germline CDR1 is SQVTM and CDR2 is ANQGSEA. This CDR3 spans 15 amino acids. Here the CDR3 reads CSVGDRGDRQETQYF. The CDR3 DNA reads as TGCAGCGTTGGAGACCGTGGGGACAGACAAGAGACCCAGTACTTC.

The chain has TRBV4-2 and TRBJ1-5; D is uncertain. The V end was cut by 0 bases, the J end by 9 bases, with 9 bases between. CDR1 and CDR2 (germline): LGHNA, YNFKEQ. The CDR3 length is 13 residues. CDR3 loop: CASSQDYRSPQHF. The CDR3 DNA follows: TGTGCCAGCAGCCAAGATTATAGGTCGCCCCAGCATTTT.

This sequence joins TRBV6-2 or TRBV6-3 and TRBJ2-7; D is uncertain. Germline CDR1 reads MNHEY; CDR2 reads SVGEGT. V shed 5 bases and J shed 7 bases, with 15 bases lying between them. The CDR3 runs 13 residues. The CDR3 reads CASSRPVTREQYF. CDR3 DNA sequence: TGTGCCAGCAGTCGTCCAGTGACGAGGGAGCAGTACTTC.

The gene calls are TRBV13 and TRBJ2-6; 11 bases fit TRBD1. Trimming took 4 bases from V and 0 from J; bases not matched to a gene: 5. Germline V CDR1 and CDR2: PRHDT, FYEKMQ (reference sequence). CDR3 length equals 18 residues. The CDR3 bases are TGTGCCAGCAGCTCCCGGACAGGGGGCCTCTCTGGGGCCAACGTCCTGACTTTC. This sequence encodes CASSSRTGGLSGANVLTF.

The chain uses TRBV7-2 and TRBJ2-1, with D perhaps given as TRBD1 or TRBD2 (6 bases each). The CDR3 is 13 residues long. CDR1 is SGHTA, CDR2 FQGNSA, per germline. V was cut by 8 bases and J by 9 bases, with 17 bases left in between. The CDR3 is CASAVRGAVEQFF. CDR3 in DNA: TGTGCCAGCGCCGTGAGGGGGGCGGTTGAGCAGTTCTTC.

This chain's CDR3 is CASSVGNLAGNHEQFF. The CDR3 DNA sequence: TGTGCCAGCAGCGTAGGAAATCTAGCGGGGAACCATGAGCAGTTCTTC. V is TRBV9 and J is TRBJ2-1; 9 bases agree with TRBD2. CDR1 SGDLS and CDR2 YYNGEE come from the germline V gene. V shed 0 bases and J 8 bases; nucleotides not matched to a gene: 9. The CDR3 is 16 residues long.

A few counts support this clonotype. The chain employs TRBV5-6 and TRBJ2-7; D gene unclear. V gave up 2 bases and J gave up 0 bases, with 18 bases separating them. Germline-derived CDR1 and CDR2 are SGHDT and YYEEEE. The CDR3 extends over 17 amino acids. The CDR3 nucleotides read TGTGCCAGCAGCTTAACTACACGGATAGGAGCCTCCTACGAGCAGTACTTC. It codes for CASSLTTRIGASYEQYF.

J is TRBJ2-1 and V is TRBV27; TRBD2 matches at 14 bases. CDR3 length: 17 residues. CDR1 is MNHEY, CDR2 SMNVEV, per germline (reference sequence). Trimming removed 4 bases from V and 3 bases from J; junction bases left unmatched: 5. The CDR3 DNA reads TGTGCCAGCAGTTCGACTAGCGGGGGGGCCGTCTACAATGAGCAGTTCTTC. Translating it yields CASSSTSGGAVYNEQFF.

This sequence joins TRBV10-3 and TRBJ2-5, with 9 bases that match TRBD1. The J call is uncertain, as TRBJ2-7 better fits the DNA end. The CDR3 sequence is 15 residues long. The germline V gene has CDR1 ENHRY and CDR2 SYGVKD. CDR3 nucleotide sequence: TGTGCCATCAGTACAAGGCCGGGACAGGGCTACGAGCAGTACTTC. As protein: CAISTRPGQGYEQYF.

V usage is TRBV11-3 and J usage is TRBJ2-1; TRBD1 matches at 8 bases. The CDR3 runs 15 residues. Losses at the gene ends were 5 bases for V and 2 bases for J; bases not matched to a gene: 5. Germline values: CDR1 SGHNT, CDR2 YENEEA. CDR3 bases: TGTGCCAGCAGCAACGACAGGGGCCCCTACAATGAGCAGTTCTTC. This codes for CASSNDRGPYNEQFF.

The rearrangement links TRBV9 to TRBJ2-3; 12 bases align to TRBD2. The germline V gene has CDR1 SGDLS and CDR2 YYNGEE. This CDR3 contains 15 residues. V lost 2 bases and J lost 6; bases outside the gene matches: 4. The CDR3 DNA is TGTGCCAGCAGCGTTGCTAGCGGGGGGGCCGATACGCAGTATTTT. It encodes CASSVASGGADTQYF.

The chain combines TRBV29-1 with TRBJ2-3, with 10 nucleotides matching TRBD2. Looked up from germline, CDR1 is SQVTM and CDR2 is ANQGSEA. V shed 3 bases, J shed 7 bases, and the junction held 22 bases outside the gene matches. The CDR3 has 19 residues. The CDR3 DNA reads as TGCAGCGTTGACGGGCCCCAGCGGGGGGGACCATCTGGGATCAATACGCAGTATTTT. Translation gives CSVDGPQRGGPSGINTQYF.

Only a few counts were recorded for this clonotype. The chain is built from TRBV6-2 or TRBV6-3 and TRBJ2-1, with D perhaps matching TRBD2 (5 bases). The germline V and J ends were trimmed by 7 bases and 0 bases, with 13 bases remaining between them. The CDR3 sequence is 15 residues long. Germline CDR1 is MNHEY and CDR2 is SVGEGT. Here the CDR3 DNA reads TGTGCCAGCACCGCCGGGATCGGCTCCTACAATGAGCAGTTCTTC. The encoded protein is CASTAGIGSYNEQFF.

This clonotype was seen only once. The chain combines TRBV12-3 or TRBV12-4 with TRBJ2-4; D is uncertain. Trimming left V 7 bases short and J 13 bases short, with 17 bases between. The CDR3 consists of 12 residues. The CDR3: CASNNPDVGQYF. In nucleotides, the CDR3 is TGTGCCAGCAATAACCCTGATGTGGGGCAGTACTTC.

This clonotype was observed a few times. The rearrangement uses TRBV7-9 and TRBJ2-5; D remains ambiguous. The CDR3 has 14 amino acids. V lost 5 bases and J 0 bases, leaving 10 bases between the germline ends. Germline V gene data show CDR1 as SEHNR and CDR2 as FQNEAQ (reference sequence). The CDR3 spells CASSPTQYQETQYF. CDR3 nucleotides: TGTGCCAGCAGCCCTACACAGTACCAAGAGACCCAGTACTTC.

The rearrangement uses TRBV7-2 and TRBJ1-1; D is ambiguous. CDR3 size: 12 residues. V was shortened by 5 bases and J by 2 bases, with 6 bases between the two germline ends. Germline values: CDR1 SGHTA, CDR2 FQGNSA. CDR3 coding DNA: TGTGCCAGCAGCCCTTATAACACTGAAGCTTTCTTT. It codes for CASSPYNTEAFF. Full variable domain (remainder filled in from reference TRBV7-2 and TRBJ1-1): GAGVSQSPSNKVTEKGKDVELRCDPISGHTALYWYRQSLGQGLEFLIYFQGNSAPDKSGLPSDRFSAERTGGSVSTLTIQRTQQEDSAVYLCASSPYNTEAFFGQGTRLTVV.

This chain uses TRBV24-1 with TRBJ2-3, with 10 bases identical to TRBD2. The CDR3 spans 15 residues. J lost 2 bases, V lost 10 bases, and 8 bases had no gene match. The germline V gene encodes CDR1 KGHDR and CDR2 SFDVKD. CDR3: CATRAGGPYTDTQYF. CDR3 sequence (DNA): TGTGCCACGAGAGCGGGGGGGCCTTACACAGATACGCAGTATTTT.

The table lists this clonotype with a few counts. The chain couples TRBV20-1 to TRBJ1-2; no reliable D call. The length of the CDR3 is 14 residues. V lost 1 base and J lost 0, with 9 bases in between. Per germline, CDR1 DFQATT and CDR2 SNEGSKA (reference sequence). Here the CDR3 reads CSARVWGANYGYTF. The CDR3 coding sequence is TGCAGTGCTAGAGTGTGGGGAGCTAACTATGGCTACACCTTC.

This chain joins TRBV5-1 and TRBJ1-6, with 9 bases that match TRBD1. Per the germline V gene, CDR1 is SGHRS and CDR2 is YFSETQ. Trimming took 5 bases from V and 7 from J; bases not matched to a gene: 10. The CDR3 covers 16 residues. The CDR3 region is CASRPTGTGLNSPLHF. The CDR3, as DNA: TGCGCCAGCAGGCCCACGGGGACAGGGCTGAATTCACCCCTCCACTTT.